This entry lists 4 T cell receptor beta chains sequenced from one sample in a study of blood T cell repertoires in COVID-19. Libraries were prepared by immunoSEQ multiplex PCR; TCRdb keeps only in-frame clonotypes and omits some of them. The table has about 170,000 clones, approximately 83% seen once; the top ten hold 2% to 2.5%. The sequenced material came from peripheral blood. Source of these receptors: an elderly woman with acute or convalescent COVID-19.

This chain links TRBV29-1 with TRBJ2-1; 8 nucleotides align to TRBD1. Per the germline V gene, CDR1 is SQVTM and CDR2 is ANQGSEA. The CDR3 loop spans 12 amino acids. Trimming took 7 bases from V and 14 from J; bases not matched to a gene: 13. The CDR3 is CSAVTGASSEFF. The CDR3 DNA reads TGCAGCGCCGTGACAGGGGCAAGTTCGGAGTTCTTC.

The J gene is TRBJ2-7, the V gene TRBV7-2, with 14 nucleotides matching TRBD2. There are 16 residues in the CDR3. Per germline, CDR1 SGHTA and CDR2 FQGNSA. V lost 3 bases and J lost 7; bases outside the gene matches: 8. CDR3 protein: CASSLPGLAGAGEQYF. CDR3 coding DNA: TGTGCCAGCAGCTTGCCGGGACTAGCGGGAGCCGGAGAGCAGTACTTC.

The rearrangement joins TRBV7-9 to TRBJ2-1; D not resolved. Between the trimmed V and J ends, which lost 1 base and 4 bases, there was a span of 5 bases. There are 13 residues in the CDR3. CDR1 is SEHNR, CDR2 FQNEAQ, per germline (reference sequence). CDR3 protein: CASSLGEYNEQFF. Written as DNA, the CDR3 is TGTGCCAGCAGCTTAGGAGAATACAATGAGCAGTTCTTC.

This chain links TRBV11-2 with TRBJ2-1, with a tentative D call TRBD2 (5 bases). The germline gives CDR1 SGHAT, CDR2 FQNNGV. Trimming removed 6 bases from V and 10 bases from J, with 16 bases in between. CDR3 length: 13 residues. CDR3 residues: CASRLAHGGEQFF. The CDR3 DNA reads TGTGCCAGCAGGCTTGCTCATGGAGGCGAGCAGTTCTTC.